A selection of T cell receptor beta chains follows, all from one sample in a study of shared clonotypes between healthy human individuals. Clones were read by immunoSEQ multiplex PCR, and TCRdb kept only the in-frame ones, dropping some. The table lists around 300,000 clones, roughly 84% of them singletons, with 15% to 20% in the top ten. Specimen: memory CD8+ T cells sorted from blood. These receptors were obtained from a man between 18 and 35 years old in good health. The CDR3 runs from the conserved cysteine through the conserved F or W.

cdr3_aa j_call v_call cdr3_length
CASSPDRTSYEQYF TRBJ2-7 TRBV11-2 14
CASSSFVWVAGSLGTDTQYF TRBJ2-3 TRBV2 20
CASGPSLLSGNTIYF TRBJ1-3 TRBV7-9 15
CASSPPRGGSGTDTQYF TRBJ2-3 TRBV7-9 17
CASSIQGGSGELFF TRBJ2-2 TRBV19 14
CAISEPEGQSETQYF TRBJ2-5 TRBV10-3 15
CASSRTGWFGEQYF TRBJ2-7 TRBV6-6 14
CASSFQGRWVETQYF TRBJ2-5 TRBV11-2 15
CASSDSQGGKVSYGYTF TRBJ1-2 TRBV2 17
CASSLGGPLPYEQYF TRBJ2-7 TRBV5-4 15
CAWDPGQGASEAFF TRBJ1-1 TRBV30 14
CATPKLCGRATETQYF TRBJ2-5 TRBV19 16
CASSSRQYEQYF TRBJ2-7 TRBV13 12
CASSDLPGLAGYSGGADTQYF TRBJ2-3 TRBV10-2 21
CASSYSIGYGSPLHF TRBJ1-6 TRBV6-5 15
CASSELRGFSYEQYF TRBJ2-7 TRBV2 15
CASSLVIAGGQETQYF TRBJ2-5 TRBV7-9 16
CASSSISGLESYEQYF TRBJ2-7 TRBV5-6 16
CASSPWIAGSTYEQYF TRBJ2-7 TRBV9 16
CASRPGAQGGAYEQYF TRBJ2-7 TRBV28 16
CATSSGAGGSNYGYTF TRBJ1-2 TRBV15 16
CAISESSGTQETQYF TRBJ2-5 TRBV10-3 15
CASTIDRSSGANVLTF TRBJ2-6 TRBV7-8 16
CATSRVTSTDTQYF TRBJ2-3 TRBV15 14
CASSGQGTYEQYF TRBJ2-7 TRBV27 13
CASSDSGRGGYEQYF TRBJ2-7 TRBV25-1 15
CASSHSGVGDNEQFF TRBJ2-1 TRBV4-1 15
CASSHAQGSNSPLHF TRBJ1-6 TRBV4-1 15
CAWSLAKNIQYF TRBJ2-4 TRBV30 12
CASSPSDRYPNTGELFF TRBJ2-2 TRBV28 17
CASSRKGQALGPLHF TRBJ1-6 TRBV4-1 15
CASSQVSGYQTNIQYF TRBJ2-4 TRBV4-2 16
CAWSVPRLNTGELFF TRBJ2-2 TRBV30 15
CASSEGEGLGNEQFF TRBJ2-1 TRBV6-1 15
CASSGWTGDSFSSYEQYF TRBJ2-7 TRBV2 18
CASSPNRGLGYGYTF TRBJ1-2 TRBV10-1 15
CASSQVGQGSNQPQHF TRBJ1-5 TRBV4-1 16
CASTSDRGYNQPQHF TRBJ1-5 TRBV6-6 15
CASGLWGQSTDTQYF TRBJ2-3 TRBV9 15
CASSLTGNTEAFF TRBJ1-1 TRBV28 13
CASSPRQGASPNYGYTF TRBJ1-2 TRBV9 17
CASSLGSPTGTQYF TRBJ2-5 TRBV13 14
CATKSSYNSPLHF TRBJ1-6 TRBV15 13
CASSKGLAGTYTDTQYF TRBJ2-3 TRBV21-1 17
CASIPDREGTGELFF TRBJ2-2 TRBV6-5 15
CASSSGTGSYEQYF TRBJ2-7 TRBV19 14
CASSEGTGVLPLHF TRBJ1-6 TRBV6-1 14
CASRTSGRSGTDTQYF TRBJ2-3 TRBV2 16
CASSQGGVGYEQYF TRBJ2-7 TRBV4-3 14
CASSLGTGTAYGYTF TRBJ1-2 TRBV5-1 15
CASSPGQGANVLTF TRBJ2-6 TRBV10-1 14